The 11 T cell receptor beta chains below all came from one sample that was sequenced in a study of blood T cell repertoires in COVID-19. Generated by immunoSEQ multiplex PCR, the TCRdb table keeps only in-frame clones and is missing some. The table lists tens of thousands of clones, about 82% of them singletons, with 12% in the top ten. What was sequenced was peripheral blood. The receptors were sampled from a man aged 70 or older with active COVID-19.

This clone has a handful of counts. The rearrangement joins TRBV2 to TRBJ2-7; 7 bases are shared with TRBD1. CDR1 is SNHLY and CDR2 is FYNNEI in the germline V gene. V dropped 7 bases and J dropped 6; count of bases not matched to a gene: 12. The CDR3 is 14 residues long. The CDR3: CASITEQGSGEQYF. Here the CDR3 DNA reads TGTGCCAGCATTACCGAACAGGGGTCAGGCGAGCAGTACTTC. Full variable domain (outside the CDR3, taken from reference TRBV2 and TRBJ2-7): EPEVTQTPSHQVTQMGQEVILRCVPISNHLYFYWYRQILGQKVEFLVSFYNNEISEKSEIFDDQFSVERPDGSNFTLKIRSTKLEDSAMYFCASITEQGSGEQYFGPGTRLTVT.

The chain combines TRBV9 with TRBJ1-2; TRBD1 matches at 8 bases. Germline lookup yields CDR1 SGDLS and CDR2 YYNGEE. V lost 4 bases, J lost 4 bases, and 3 bases stayed unmatched. The CDR3 is made up of 13 amino acids. The CDR3: CASSQTGAYGYTF. In DNA form, the CDR3 reads TGTGCCAGCAGCCAGACAGGGGCCTATGGCTACACCTTC.

This clone was detected only a few times. The CDR3 DNA sequence: TGCGCCAGCAGCCGCGGAGCCAGTGGCGATACGCAGTATTTT. Translated: CASSRGASGDTQYF. The chain combines TRBV5-1 with TRBJ2-3; D not resolved. Trimming left V 4 bases short and J 6 bases short, with 15 bases between. The CDR3 loop spans 14 amino acids. CDR1 is SGHRS and CDR2 is YFSETQ in the germline V gene. Based on the CDR3 plus reference TRBV5-1 and TRBJ2-3, the full variable domain is KAGVTQTPRYLIKTRGQQVTLSCSPISGHRSVSWYQQTPGQGLQFLFEYFSETQRNKGNFPGRFSGRQFSNSRSEMNVSTLELGDSALYLCASSRGASGDTQYFGPGTRLTVL.

The V and J genes are TRBV10-3 and TRBJ1-3, with no clear D. The germline gives CDR1 ENHRY, CDR2 SYGVKD. The CDR3 has 13 residues. Trimming removed 4 bases from V and 8 bases from J, with 12 bases in between. Here the CDR3 DNA reads TGTGCCATCAGTGTGACGGTAGCGGACACCATATATTTT. It yields the protein CAISVTVADTIYF.

The V gene is TRBV27, the J gene TRBJ1-3, with 7 bases aligning to TRBD1. After removal of 6 bases from V and 1 base from J, the junction contained 6 bases not matched to a gene. Per germline, CDR1 MNHEY and CDR2 SMNVEV (reference sequence). The CDR3 extends over 15 amino acids. The CDR3 nucleotides are TGTGCCAGCAGGCAGGGGGTGGGGTCTGGAAACACCATATATTTT. It is translated as CASRQGVGSGNTIYF.

The chain combines TRBV7-2 with TRBJ1-5, with no clear D. CDR1 is SGHTA, CDR2 FQGNSA, per germline. This CDR3 has 17 residues. V gave up 2 bases and J gave up 0 bases, with 14 bases separating them. In nucleotides, the CDR3 is TGTGCCAGCAGCTTAAGCCCCGGGGTCAGTAGCAATCAGCCCCAGCATTTT. This sequence encodes CASSLSPGVSSNQPQHF. The complete variable domain, with remaining parts taken from reference TRBV7-2 and TRBJ1-5, reads GAGVSQSPSNKVTEKGKDVELRCDPISGHTALYWYRQSLGQGLEFLIYFQGNSAPDKSGLPSDRFSAERTGGSVSTLTIQRTQQEDSAVYLCASSLSPGVSSNQPQHFGDGTRLSIL.

The chain uses TRBV2 and TRBJ1-1, with a tentative D call TRBD1 (5 bases). Per germline, CDR1 SNHLY and CDR2 FYNNEI. The CDR3 runs to 13 residues. With 6 bases removed from V and 4 bases from J, the gap between germline ends came to 12 bases. The CDR3 bases are TGTGCCAGCAGGCCAGGGTATCTCACTGAAGCTTTCTTT. It is translated as CASRPGYLTEAFF.

The chain is built from TRBV5-4 and TRBJ2-7, with a weak D call TRBD1 (6 bases). The CDR3 spans 14 residues. V was pared by 0 bases and J by 1 base, with 8 bases between. Per the germline V gene, CDR1 is SGHNT and CDR2 is YYREEE (reference sequence). CDR3 DNA sequence: TGTGCCAGCAGCTTGGGGACAGATTCCTACGAGCAGTACTTC. This translates into CASSLGTDSYEQYF. Full variable domain (rest looked up from reference TRBV5-4 and TRBJ2-7): ETGVTQSPTHLIKTRGQQVTLRCSSQSGHNTVSWYQQALGQGPQFIFQYYREEENGRGNFPPRFSGLQFPNYSSELNVNALELDDSALYLCASSLGTDSYEQYFGPGTRLTVT.

This sequence joins TRBV19 and TRBJ1-1; D remains unclear. CDR1 is LNHDA and CDR2 is SQIVND in the germline V gene (reference sequence). CDR3 length: 13 amino acids. V was shortened by 5 bases and J by 5 bases, with 12 bases between the two germline ends. The CDR3 DNA reads as TGTGCCAGTAGTCCAGGAAAGGCAACTGAAGCTTTCTTT. Amino acids: CASSPGKATEAFF. Filled out from reference TRBV19 and TRBJ1-1, the complete variable domain reads DGGITQSPKYLFRKEGQNVTLSCEQNLNHDAMYWYRQDPGQGLRLIYYSQIVNDFQKGDIAEGYSVSREKKESFPLTVTSAQKNPTAFYLCASSPGKATEAFFGQGTRLTVV.

The chain carries TRBV7-2 and TRBJ1-6, with a weak D call TRBD1 (5 bases). Germline V gene sequence: CDR1 SGHTA, CDR2 FQGNSA. The CDR3 totals 14 residues. V shed 1 base and J shed 9 bases, with 10 bases lying between them. DNA of the CDR3: TGTGCCAGCAGCTTAGGGCAGGGAGGTTCACCCCTCCACTTT. Translated, it gives CASSLGQGGSPLHF.

V is TRBV4-2 and J is TRBJ2-7; the D gene is possibly TRBD1 (6 bases). CDR1 is LGHNA and CDR2 is YNFKEQ in the germline V gene. V was clipped by 8 bases and J by 3 bases, with 20 bases between them. CDR3 length: 15 residues. The CDR3 protein is CASGTPTRGYYEQYF. Here the CDR3 DNA reads TGTGCCAGCGGAACCCCAACCAGGGGATACTACGAGCAGTACTTC.